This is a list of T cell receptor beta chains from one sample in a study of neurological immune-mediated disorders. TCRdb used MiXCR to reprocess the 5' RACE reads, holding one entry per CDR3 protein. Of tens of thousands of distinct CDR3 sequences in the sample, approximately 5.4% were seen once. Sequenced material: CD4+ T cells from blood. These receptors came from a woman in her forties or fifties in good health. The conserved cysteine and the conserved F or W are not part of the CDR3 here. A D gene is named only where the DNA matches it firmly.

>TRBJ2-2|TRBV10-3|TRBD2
AISGLAGANTGELF
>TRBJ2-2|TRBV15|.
ATTLTLNTGELF
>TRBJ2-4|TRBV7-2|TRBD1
ASSLAGDRRNLNIQY
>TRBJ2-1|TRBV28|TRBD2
ASRETSVLHEQF
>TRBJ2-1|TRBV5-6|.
ASSPRAGNNEQF
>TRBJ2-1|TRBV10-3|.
AISPRRGFSSYNEQF
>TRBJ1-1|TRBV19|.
ASSMVKNTEAF
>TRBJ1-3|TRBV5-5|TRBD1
ASSFTTGDSGNTIY
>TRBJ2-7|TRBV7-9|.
ASSFLHTYEQY
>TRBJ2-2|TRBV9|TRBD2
ASSVRSGGSSTGELF
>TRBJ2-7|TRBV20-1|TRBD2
SARRLAGGVYEQY
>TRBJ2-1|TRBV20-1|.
SARDRSSSYNEQF